This TCR beta chain was captured in a study of blood T cell repertoires in COVID-19. Study in general: From T cells, B-cell-depleted T cells, or PBMCs came the material, which was cDNA or gDNA.

This clone was seen just once. The CDR3 totals 13 residues. Trimming took off 4 bases at V and 6 bases at J, with 10 bases between the two ends. CDR1 and CDR2 from the germline V gene are SGDLS and YYNGEE. Source study methods: The authors estimated nucleated cell counts from reference gene primer amplification. Method: immunoSEQ multiplex PCR; TCRdb's copy keeps in-frame clones and lacks some. For V, J and clone size, that table is used; D and trimming come from the DNA. This table has 150,000 to 200,000 clones, about 86% appearing once. This clonotype was obtained from a man in his fifties or sixties with acute or convalescent COVID-19. V gene TRBV9 combines with J gene TRBJ2-2, with a possible D match to TRBD2 (6 bases). The sample taken for sequencing was peripheral blood. The CDR3 here is CASSQVAAGELFF. The CDR3 DNA follows: TGTGCCAGCAGCCAAGTAGCGGCCGGGGAGCTGTTTTTT.